Listed here is a single T cell receptor beta chain. No cognate antigen has been identified for it. Within one base of it there is no much larger clone, and no base qualities were kept. The data belong to a study of T cells after yellow fever vaccination (dated by TCRdb to between 2018 and 2020). For the study in its entirety: The SMART-Seq v4 Ultra Low Input RNA kit was used to prepare libraries from fractions with low cell numbers. To track T-cell clones before and after primary and booster YFV17D yellow fever vaccination, bulk TCR alpha and beta repertoires were sequenced longitudinally. Bulk PBMC replicates and cell subsets were isolated from blood drawn at multiple timepoints before and after both primary and secondary immunization. The cohort comprised two healthy male donors, one aged 18 to 29 and one aged 30 to 40 years.

Here is what the overall study found, with its caveats: Because abundant contaminating clonotypes from the bulk population could be contained in FACS-sorted repertoires, computational filtering was required. Because only two donors were included in the study, the extent to which the findings can be generalized is limited. After the booster, most of the clones that had expanded following primary vaccination were detected again (96% of CD4 and around 90% of CD8), which suggests that memory was broadly maintained. Compared with the primary T-cell response, the secondary T-cell response was faster but weaker, reaching its peak on day 5 rather than on day 15. A small share of clonotypes was detected in both CD4 and CD8 compartments, with the overlap likely arising from convergent recombination.

For sequencing, an Illumina NovaSeq 6000 was employed. TCR cDNA was made using 5'RACE template switching, a step that added a universal primer site and unique molecular identifiers. Priming of cDNA synthesis was performed from both the TCR alpha and TCR beta constant segments. Library amplification involved two PCR steps, and the second step added sample barcodes and sequencing adapters. Sequencing of libraries was performed on Illumina HiSeq 2500 (2x100 bp) or NovaSeq (2x150 bp). Processing in the source paper ran as follows. Demultiplexing of reads and collapsing into UMI consensus sequences were performed with MIGEC, and V(D)J alignment was carried out with MiXCR. Vaccine-responding clonotypes were identified with edgeR using replicate PBMC samples, with FDR below 0.01 and a log2 fold change above 5 up to day 15 being required. Bulk clonotypes were assigned CD4 or CD8 identity according to which sequenced CD4 or CD8 repertoire held them at higher abundance. TCRdb ran its own pipeline on the public reads, namely fastp trimming at Q25 and MiXCR clone calling, and kept in-frame beta chains. For every CDR3 protein sequence, its rows merge into one entry that carries the most common genes and DNA. The V and J calls come from TCRdb's annotation, not from the publication. The sample records approximately 120,000 distinct CDR3 sequences, over 8% of which are singletons. The ten largest make up 40% of the sample.

V is clipped by 1 base and J by 0 bases, and the sequence between their germline boundaries is 1 base long. Taken from the germline V gene, the CDR1 and CDR2 loops are SGHVS and FQNEAQ. The CDR3 contains 14 residues, cysteine and phenylalanine counted. Just the 42-base CDR3 DNA is kept, in frame starting at base 1. The treatment or condition tag for this specimen amounts to: live attenuated yellow fever vaccine strain. PBMCs were isolated from peripheral blood using a standard Ficoll-Paque protocol. Dynabeads CD4 and CD8 positive selection kits were used to isolate CD4 and CD8 T-cell fractions. TriZol was used to extract RNA from bulk PBMCs, from CD4 and CD8 fractions, and from dextramer-positive and dextramer-negative fractions.

The receptor was isolated from a man between 18 and 29 years old who received the YFV17D yellow fever vaccine. Recombination connected TRBV7-8 to TRBJ2-6; the D gene identity is not certain. This sample comprised CD8+ T cells sorted from PBMCs, obtained on the day of the yellow fever booster vaccination. The sequenced DNA is TGTGCCAGCAGCTTAGACTCTGGGGCCAACGTCCTGACTTTC. Translated, this is CASSLDSGANVLTF.